These 32 T cell receptor beta chains came from one sample sequenced in a study of blood T cell repertoires in COVID-19 (dated by TCRdb to 2020 to 2021). Libraries came from the immunoSEQ multiplex PCR assay. TCRdb stores this immuneACCESS table with in-frame sequences only. Part of the clones is absent; in the studies checked, under half of the shortfall reflects unresolved V genes, and no reason is known for the rest. The sample yields around 250,000 clones; about 90% were counted once. Clones ranked in the top ten supply 3.1% of the sample. The sequencing input was PBMCs or T cells enriched from blood (not recorded which). The receptor set was obtained from a middle-aged woman who had been exposed to COVID-19.

The chain employs TRBV7-2 and TRBJ1-1; 8 bases fit TRBD1. J lost 11 bases, V lost 4 bases, and 15 bases had no gene match. CDR1 SGHTA and CDR2 FQGNSA come from the germline V gene. The CDR3 is 15 amino acids. DNA for the CDR3: TGTGCCAGCAGCTCCCGGGACAGGTACTTGGAAGGGGCTTTCTTT. Translated: CASSSRDRYLEGAFF.

The gene calls are TRBV18 and TRBJ1-5; 7 nucleotides line up with TRBD1. The CDR3 loop spans 14 amino acids. The germline CDR1 and CDR2 sequences are KGHSH and LQKENI. V gave up 1 base and J gave up 6 bases; unmatched junction bases: 3. CDR3 in amino acids: CASSPQGAVQPQHF. CDR3 in DNA: TGTGCCAGCTCACCACAGGGGGCCGTTCAGCCCCAGCATTTT.

This chain uses TRBV27 with TRBJ2-7, with 10 nucleotides matching TRBD1. There are 14 residues in the CDR3. CDR1 is MNHEY, CDR2 SMNVEV, per germline (reference sequence). With 4 bases clipped from V and 1 base from J, the junction kept 1 base outside the gene matches. The CDR3 bases are TGTGCCAGCAGTTGGGGACAGGGGTCCTACGAGCAGTACTTC. This codes for CASSWGQGSYEQYF.

The chain employs TRBV4-2 and TRBJ1-1; D remains unclear. CDR1 and CDR2 from the germline V gene are LGHNA and YNFKEQ. The V end was cut by 0 bases, the J end by 1 base, with 15 bases between. This CDR3 contains 17 residues. CDR3 in DNA: TGTGCCAGCAGCCAAGATCGAAGGAGCGGAGGGAACACTGAAGCTTTCTTT. Its translation is CASSQDRRSGGNTEAFF.

The chain carries TRBV7-9 and TRBJ2-7; 7 bases are shared with TRBD1. Germline loops: CDR1 SEHNR, CDR2 FQNEAQ (reference sequence). The CDR3 length is 15 residues. The ends lost 4 bases at V and 2 bases at J; junction bases unmatched: 8. The CDR3 bases are TGTGCCAGCAGCTCTACAGGGGAAGGGCCCTACGAGCAGTACGTC. Protein sequence: CASSSTGEGPYEQYV.

The chain combines TRBV6-2 or TRBV6-3 with TRBJ1-1; D is uncertain. This CDR3 is 15 amino acids long. The germline V and J ends were trimmed by 2 bases and 6 bases, with 16 bases remaining between them. Germline V gives CDR1 MNHEY, CDR2 SVGEGT. CDR3 sequence (DNA): TGTGCCAGCAGTTACGAGTTGATCGGGGTAGCTGAAGCTTTCTTT. This encodes CASSYELIGVAEAFF.

A single count supports this clone. The chain combines TRBV24-1 with TRBJ1-5; 8 positions match TRBD1. After removal of 3 bases from V and 4 bases from J, the junction contained 4 bases not matched to a gene. The CDR3 runs to 15 residues. CDR1 and CDR2 (germline): KGHDR, SFDVKD. The CDR3 coding sequence is TGTGCCACCAGTGATCCGGGACAGGAAAATCAGCCCCAGCATTTT. Translating it yields CATSDPGQENQPQHF.

The chain recombines TRBV7-3 with TRBJ2-7; TRBD2 matches 7 bases. CDR3 length equals 15 residues. The germline gives CDR1 SGHTA, CDR2 FQGTGA. Germline trimming cut 0 bases from V and 2 bases from J; bases unmatched to any gene: 4. The CDR3 region is CASSLTGGSPYEQYF. The CDR3 nucleotides are TGTGCCAGCAGCTTAACGGGAGGGAGTCCCTACGAGCAGTACTTC.

V and J are TRBV11-2 and TRBJ1-1; D might be TRBD1 (5 bases). Germline V gene lookup returns CDR1 SGHAT and CDR2 FQNNGV. V lost 1 base, J lost 1 base, and 7 bases lay in between. The CDR3 extends over 14 amino acids. The CDR3 region is CASSLVRANTEAFF. The CDR3 region has the DNA TGTGCCAGCAGCTTAGTCAGGGCGAACACTGAAGCTTTCTTT. Supplemented by reference TRBV11-2 and TRBJ1-1, the full variable domain reads EAGVAQSPRYKIIEKRQSVAFWCNPISGHATLYWYQQILGQGPKLLIQFQNNGVVDDSQLPKDRFSAERLKGVDSTLKIQPAKLEDSAVYLCASSLVRANTEAFFGQGTRLTVV.

V usage is TRBV5-1 and J usage is TRBJ2-1; 11 bases line up with TRBD2. The CDR3 is 17 amino acids. V lost 4 bases to trimming and J lost 5 bases; unmatched junction nucleotides: 11. Germline lookup yields CDR1 SGHRS and CDR2 YFSETQ. CDR3 DNA sequence: TGCGCCAGCAGCCCGAAAATAGCGGGGGGGCCAGACAATGAGCAGTTCTTC. This encodes CASSPKIAGGPDNEQFF.

The chain employs TRBV27 and TRBJ1-1; D ambiguous. V lost 2 bases to trimming and J lost 0 bases, with 4 bases between them. The CDR3 consists of 13 residues. The germline V gene encodes CDR1 MNHEY and CDR2 SMNVEV (reference sequence). The CDR3 DNA sequence: TGTGCCAGCAGTTTACAGGTGAACACTGAAGCTTTCTTT. Its protein is CASSLQVNTEAFF.

The chain joins TRBV4-2 to TRBJ1-2, with D tentatively TRBD1 (6 bases). This CDR3 has 14 residues. Germline CDR1 reads LGHNA; CDR2 reads YNFKEQ. V was trimmed by 4 bases and J by 0 bases, leaving 9 bases between them. CDR3 sequence (DNA): TGTGCCAGCAGCCCCGACAGGACTAACTATGGCTACACCTTC. Amino acid sequence: CASSPDRTNYGYTF.

J is TRBJ1-2 and V is TRBV18; TRBD1 is a possible D gene (5 bases). This CDR3 region has 17 residues. V lost 0 bases and J lost 6, with 20 bases in between. From germline, CDR1 is KGHSH and CDR2 LQKENI. In DNA form, the CDR3 reads TGTGCCAGCTCACCACCTACGCGCCCGACAGACACCCATGGCTACACCTTC. It is translated as CASSPPTRPTDTHGYTF.

This clone was seen once. The V and J genes are TRBV19 and TRBJ1-1, with D hard to call. This CDR3 has 15 amino acids. V dropped 6 bases and J dropped 0 bases, with 14 bases sitting between them. The V gene's germline CDR1 is LNHDA and CDR2 SQIVND (reference sequence). The CDR3 is CASSQGGLLNTEAFF. DNA of the CDR3: TGTGCCAGTAGCCAAGGAGGGCTATTGAACACTGAAGCTTTCTTT. Full variable domain (rest looked up from reference TRBV19 and TRBJ1-1): DGGITQSPKYLFRKEGQNVTLSCEQNLNHDAMYWYRQDPGQGLRLIYYSQIVNDFQKGDIAEGYSVSREKKESFPLTVTSAQKNPTAFYLCASSQGGLLNTEAFFGQGTRLTVV.

The chain employs TRBV7-2 and TRBJ1-1; D is unresolved. The CDR3 spans 12 residues. Germline V gene sequence: CDR1 SGHTA, CDR2 FQGNSA. The V end was cut by 5 bases, the J end by 4 bases, with 8 bases between. The CDR3 reads CASSPLSTEAFF. Here the CDR3 DNA reads TGTGCCAGCAGCCCCTTGAGCACTGAAGCTTTCTTT. Complete variable domain (other parts from reference TRBV7-2 and TRBJ1-1): GAGVSQSPSNKVTEKGKDVELRCDPISGHTALYWYRQSLGQGLEFLIYFQGNSAPDKSGLPSDRFSAERTGGSVSTLTIQRTQQEDSAVYLCASSPLSTEAFFGQGTRLTVV.

The rearrangement joins TRBV10-3 to TRBJ1-2, with D unclear. The CDR3 sequence is 16 residues long. Germline V CDR1 and CDR2: ENHRY, SYGVKD. Trimming cost V 10 bases and J 6 bases, with 27 bases left between them. The CDR3 region has the DNA TGTGCCACCGTGCCTAACTTAGCAAGTCAGCGGGATGGCTACACCTTC. Its protein product is CATVPNLASQRDGYTF.

The chain recombines TRBV7-9 with TRBJ1-1; 8 bases match TRBD1. V gave up 5 bases and J gave up 10 bases; unmatched junction bases: 6. This CDR3 is 12 amino acids long. Germline-derived CDR1 and CDR2 are SEHNR and FQNEAQ (reference sequence). The CDR3 sequence is CASSVDRGRAFF. CDR3 DNA: TGTGCCAGCAGCGTCGACAGGGGCAGAGCTTTCTTT. Complete variable domain (other parts from reference TRBV7-9 and TRBJ1-1): DTGVSQNPRHKITKRGQNVTFRCDPISEHNRLYWYRQTLGQGPEFLTYFQNEAQLEKSRLLSDRFSAERPKGSFSTLEIQRTEQGDSAMYLCASSVDRGRAFFGQGTRLTVV.

The V call is TRBV14, the J call TRBJ2-7; a weak D match, TRBD2 (11 bases). Germline CDR1 and CDR2: SGHDN and FVKESK. Trimming pared 1 base from V and 1 base from J, leaving 32 bases between. CDR3 length equals 22 residues. Here the CDR3 DNA reads TGTGCCAGCAGCCAAGTAGGCCCCCATCCGGGACAGGGGACTAGCGGTTCCTACGAGCAGTACGTC. It is translated as CASSQVGPHPGQGTSGSYEQYV.

The chain recombines TRBV7-9 with TRBJ2-3; 12 bases agree with TRBD2. J gave up 2 bases and V 5 bases, and 5 bases lay outside the gene matches. Per germline, CDR1 SEHNR and CDR2 FQNEAQ (reference sequence). The CDR3 is made up of 16 amino acids. The CDR3 protein is CASSELAGGLTDTQYF. The DNA of the CDR3 is TGTGCCAGCAGCGAGCTAGCGGGAGGGCTCACAGATACGCAGTATTTT.

The chain joins TRBV28 to TRBJ1-1, with a weak D call TRBD1 (5 bases). The V gene lost 6 bases and the J gene lost 5 bases, with 10 bases spanning the gap. CDR3 length equals 12 residues. CDR1 and CDR2 (germline): MDHEN, SYDVKM. CDR3 in DNA: TGTGCCAGCAGCCAAGACAGAACTGAAGCTTTCTTT. This codes for CASSQDRTEAFF.

The V gene is TRBV7-2, the J gene TRBJ1-1; D is undetermined. The V and J ends lost 1 base and 0 bases respectively, with 6 bases between them. The CDR3 loop spans 14 amino acids. The V gene's germline CDR1 is SGHTA and CDR2 FQGNSA. In DNA form, the CDR3 reads TGTGCCAGCAGCTTAGGGCAGATGAACACTGAAGCTTTCTTT. Translated: CASSLGQMNTEAFF. The complete variable domain, with remaining parts taken from reference TRBV7-2 and TRBJ1-1, reads GAGVSQSPSNKVTEKGKDVELRCDPISGHTALYWYRQSLGQGLEFLIYFQGNSAPDKSGLPSDRFSAERTGGSVSTLTIQRTQQEDSAVYLCASSLGQMNTEAFFGQGTRLTVV.

The chain links TRBV14 to TRBJ2-5; D is possibly TRBD2 (6 bases). There are 18 residues in the CDR3. V lost 4 bases and J 2 bases, leaving 23 bases between the germline ends. Per germline, CDR1 SGHDN and CDR2 FVKESK. The CDR3 reads CASSPFRGKSSQQETQYF. Here the CDR3 DNA reads TGTGCCAGCAGCCCGTTTCGCGGGAAAAGTAGTCAGCAAGAGACCCAGTACTTC.

This chain uses TRBV28 with TRBJ2-7; perhaps TRBD1 as D (5 bases). The CDR3 has 14 amino acids. Germline CDR1 is MDHEN and CDR2 is SYDVKM. Trimming removed 8 bases from V and 2 bases from J, with 16 bases in between. The CDR3 protein is CASGLPGQTYEQYV. CDR3 DNA: TGTGCCAGCGGCCTTCCCGGACAAACCTACGAGCAGTACGTC.

CDR3 in amino acids: CASSLGGGDSGNTIYF. In DNA, the CDR3 is TGTGCCAGCAGCTTAGGGGGAGGGGATAGTGGAAACACCATATATTTT. The chain uses TRBV7-2 and TRBJ1-3; TRBD1 is a possible D gene (5 bases). CDR1 SGHTA and CDR2 FQGNSA come from the germline V gene. The CDR3 consists of 16 residues. Trimming left V 1 base short and J 3 bases short, with 13 bases between.

The chain combines TRBV19 with TRBJ2-6, with a possible D match to TRBD1 (6 bases). Germline V lookup: CDR1 LNHDA, CDR2 SQIVND (reference sequence). V lost 3 bases, J lost 0 bases, and 30 bases lay in between. The length of the CDR3 is 23 residues. The CDR3 sequence: CASSIINLQGPSIKSSGANVLTF. For the CDR3, the DNA is TGTGCCAGTAGTATCATAAATTTGCAGGGGCCATCCATTAAAAGCTCTGGGGCCAACGTCCTGACTTTC.

The genes are TRBV5-1 and TRBJ2-5, with TRBD2 matching over 12 bases. With V trimmed by 1 base and J by 2 bases, 3 bases remained unmatched. The CDR3 is 16 amino acids. Per the germline V gene, CDR1 is SGHRS and CDR2 is YFSETQ. DNA for the CDR3: TGCGCCAGCAGCTTGCTAGCGGGGGGGGGTCAAGAGACCCAGTACTTC. It translates to CASSLLAGGGQETQYF.

The chain carries TRBV7-7 and TRBJ2-6; TRBD1 matches 9 bases. Per the germline V gene, CDR1 is SSHAT and CDR2 is FNYEAQ (reference sequence). Germline trimming cut 5 bases from V and 1 base from J; bases unmatched to any gene: 9. The length of the CDR3 is 18 residues. Written as DNA, the CDR3 is TGTGCCAGCAGCCCTAGGACAGGGGCCCCATCTGGGGCCAACGTCCTGACTTTC. As protein: CASSPRTGAPSGANVLTF.

The J gene is TRBJ2-7, the V gene TRBV19; 11 nucleotides match TRBD1. Germline CDR1 reads LNHDA; CDR2 reads SQIVND (reference sequence). The CDR3 is 14 amino acids. The J segment lost 6 bases and the V segment lost 7 bases, leaving 8 bases of the junction unmatched. The CDR3 sequence is CASKRRDRGAEQYF. Written as DNA, the CDR3 is TGTGCCAGTAAAAGGCGGGACAGGGGGGCCGAGCAGTACTTC.

V gene TRBV7-2 combines with J gene TRBJ2-1; TRBD2 matches 9 bases. Unmatched junction bases numbered 14, after V lost 7 bases and J lost 10 bases. Germline values: CDR1 SGHTA, CDR2 FQGNSA. The CDR3 consists of 15 residues. The CDR3, as DNA: TGTGCCAGCACCCCGTTGGGACTAGCCGGGAGGGAGCAGTTCTTC. It translates to CASTPLGLAGREQFF.

In this sample, this clone turned up once. The chain uses TRBV19 and TRBJ1-1; 9 positions match TRBD1. With 4 bases clipped from V and 1 base from J, the junction kept 10 bases outside the gene matches. The CDR3 is 17 residues long. Germline V gene data show CDR1 as LNHDA and CDR2 as SQIVND (reference sequence). The CDR3 DNA reads TGTGCCAGTAGTAGTAAACCCGGGACAGGGAGGAACACTGAAGCTTTCTTT. This sequence encodes CASSSKPGTGRNTEAFF.

This chain links TRBV28 with TRBJ1-5; possibly TRBD1 for D (5 bases). Germline loops: CDR1 MDHEN, CDR2 SYDVKM. Trimming removed 3 bases at V and 0 bases at J, with 12 bases between. The CDR3 consists of 16 residues. CDR3 region: CASSLPGQGSNQPQHF. DNA for the CDR3: TGTGCCAGCAGTTTGCCGGGTCAGGGTAGCAATCAGCCCCAGCATTTT.

The J gene is TRBJ2-1, the V gene TRBV28; D might be TRBD2 (6 bases). From germline, CDR1 is MDHEN and CDR2 SYDVKM. V lost 7 bases, J lost 10 bases, and 11 bases lay in between. This CDR3 region has 11 residues. The CDR3 DNA reads as TGTGCCAGCACCTCGGGACTCGAGCAGTTCTTC. This gives the protein CASTSGLEQFF.